The next 19 T cell receptor beta chains were all read from a single sample in a study of T cell repertoires in cytomegalovirus infection. The antigens these receptors bind are not known. TCRdb independently ran MiXCR on the reads; one entry per CDR3 protein. This sample has approximately 120,000 distinct CDR3 sequences, with roughly 32% found just once. The material was CD8+ T cells from cultured PBMCs, obtained from culture after CMV antigen stimulation. The receptor set was obtained from a human donor in good health (CMV status not recorded). Some clones in this sample may be carry-over from other donors' samples.

The V call is TRBV4-1, the J call TRBJ2-7; 10 positions agree with TRBD2. This CDR3 has 15 amino acids. J was trimmed by 2 bases and V by 1 base; bases with no gene match: 2. The V gene's germline CDR1 is MGHRA and CDR2 YSYEKL. CDR3 nucleotide sequence: TGCGCCAGCAGCCAAGGAAGCGGGGGGGCCTACGAGCAGTACTTC. As protein: CASSQGSGGAYEQYF.

The gene calls are TRBV7-9 and TRBJ2-1; 9 positions match TRBD1. CDR3 length: 16 amino acids. V shed 2 bases, J shed 6 bases, and the junction held 8 bases outside the gene matches. The germline gives CDR1 SEHNR, CDR2 FQNEAQ (reference sequence). The CDR3 region is CASSLPRDRVGNEQFF. CDR3 DNA: TGTGCCAGCAGCTTACCCCGGGACAGGGTAGGCAATGAGCAGTTCTTC.

The chain employs TRBV6-8 and TRBJ2-3; D perhaps matches TRBD1 (6 bases). V lost 7 bases to trimming and J lost 7 bases, with 18 bases between them. CDR1 is MNHGY and CDR2 is SAAAGT in the germline V gene. This CDR3 contains 14 residues. CDR3 sequence (DNA): TGTGCCAGCAATACCCTCCCGCAGGGGAATACGCAGTATTTT. Translated: CASNTLPQGNTQYF.

This clonotype was observed at least ten times. The genes are TRBV7-2 and TRBJ1-2; no clear D gene. The CDR3 has 15 amino acids. V lost 2 bases to trimming and J lost 2 bases, with 12 bases between them. Per the germline V gene, CDR1 is SGHTA and CDR2 is FQGNSA. CDR3 sequence: CASSLRAGRNYGYTF. The DNA of the CDR3 is TGTGCCAGCAGCTTACGAGCCGGTAGGAACTATGGCTACACCTTC. The full variable domain, in which reference TRBV7-2 and TRBJ1-2 provide the parts outside the CDR3, is GAGVSQSPSNKVTEKGKDVELRCDPISGHTALYWYRQSLGQGLEFLIYFQGNSAPDKSGLPSDRFSAERTGGSVSTLTIQRTQQEDSAVYLCASSLRAGRNYGYTFGSGTRLTVV.

The chain links TRBV12-3 or TRBV12-4 to TRBJ1-2, with D unresolved. Trimming removed 2 bases from V and 9 bases from J, with 16 bases in between. CDR3 length: 14 amino acids. CDR3: CASSLFGVGYSYTF. The DNA of the CDR3 is TGTGCCAGCAGTTTATTTGGGGTCGGATATAGCTACACCTTC.

V is TRBV7-9 and J is TRBJ1-4, with a possible D match to TRBD1 (5 bases). V was trimmed by 3 bases and J by 4 bases, leaving 15 bases between them. Germline assignment: CDR1 SEHNR and CDR2 FQNEAQ (reference sequence). This CDR3 contains 16 residues. CDR3 region: CASSFVLDSINEKLFF. CDR3 DNA: TGTGCCAGCAGCTTTGTGCTTGACAGTATTAATGAAAAACTGTTTTTT.

This clonotype was seen more than once but under ten times. One end of the junction fails to match germline, which may point to a read error. This chain links TRBV7-9 with TRBJ1-1, with D possibly TRBD1 on 5 matching bases. Germline CDR1 reads SEHNR; CDR2 reads FQNEAQ (reference sequence). The length of the CDR3 is 11 residues. The chain's CDR3 is CASSLGQPGIF. Here the CDR3 DNA reads TGTGCCAGCAGCTTAGGACAGCCGGGGATCTTT.

This clonotype was counted a few times. J is TRBJ1-5 and V is TRBV24-1; D is uncertain. The CDR3 has 16 amino acids. Germline CDR1 reads KGHDR; CDR2 reads SFDVKD. V was pared by 8 bases and J by 2 bases, with 18 bases between. The CDR3 DNA reads as TGTGCCACCATAGCGCGGTCACAAACGGGCAATCAGCCCCAGCATTTT. It yields the protein CATIARSQTGNQPQHF.

This clonotype was found a few times. V usage is TRBV9 and J usage is TRBJ2-2; D remains unclear. Looked up from germline, CDR1 is SGDLS and CDR2 is YYNGEE. Trimming removed 3 bases from V and 3 bases from J, with 12 bases in between. This CDR3 is 15 amino acids long. The CDR3 DNA follows: TGTGCCAGCAGCGCCGAAGATCTTTACACCGGGGAGCTGTTTTTT. Residues: CASSAEDLYTGELFF.

This CDR3 is CASSVSRERLNTEAFF. In DNA form, the CDR3 reads TGTGCCAGCAGCGTAAGCAGGGAACGGCTGAACACTGAAGCTTTCTTT. The gene calls are TRBV12-3 or TRBV12-4 and TRBJ1-1; possible D gene TRBD1, 5 bases. Deletions cut 6 bases from V and 0 bases from J, with 17 bases between. CDR3 length equals 16 residues.

This clonotype was counted only a few times. The V gene is TRBV6-1, the J gene TRBJ1-5, with TRBD1 matching over 8 bases. Looked up from germline, CDR1 is MNHNS and CDR2 is SASEGT. The length of the CDR3 is 14 residues. Trimming took 2 bases from V and 9 from J; bases not matched to a gene: 6. DNA of the CDR3: TGTGCCAGCAGTGAATGGACAGGGCGGCGGCCCCAGCATTTT. It yields the protein CASSEWTGRRPQHF.

This clonotype was detected many times. The rearrangement joins TRBV10-3 to TRBJ1-1; 7 bases agree with TRBD1. V shed 3 bases and J 0 bases; nucleotides not matched to a gene: 10. The germline V gene has CDR1 ENHRY and CDR2 SYGVKD. This CDR3 has 17 amino acids. As DNA, the CDR3 is TGTGCCATCAGTGATCCCGGACAGGTGGGCATGAACACTGAAGCTTTCTTT. The encoded protein is CAISDPGQVGMNTEAFF.

J is TRBJ1-2 and V is TRBV7-9; 8 nucleotides match TRBD1. The CDR3 is 15 residues long. Germline V CDR1 and CDR2: SEHNR, FQNEAQ (reference sequence). Unmatched junction bases numbered 9, after V lost 5 bases and J lost 4 bases. The CDR3 sequence: CASSRDRGAGYGYTF. CDR3 sequence (DNA): TGTGCCAGCAGCCGTGACAGGGGCGCTGGCTATGGCTACACCTTC.

The chain combines TRBV7-6 with TRBJ2-2; the D gene could be TRBD1 or TRBD2 (5 bases each). CDR3 size: 16 residues. Germline lookup yields CDR1 SGHVS and CDR2 FNYEAQ. V shed 3 bases and J shed 4 bases, with 15 bases lying between them. The CDR3 reads CASSFPRDGGTGELFF. For the CDR3, the DNA is TGTGCCAGCAGCTTTCCCAGGGACGGCGGCACCGGGGAGCTGTTTTTT.

V is TRBV19 and J is TRBJ2-1; 11 bases map to TRBD1. Germline V gene data show CDR1 as LNHDA and CDR2 as SQIVND (reference sequence). Losses at the gene ends were 3 bases for V and 4 bases for J; bases not matched to a gene: 5. The CDR3 totals 16 residues. CDR3: CASSMGTGGRYNEQFF. The CDR3 DNA reads as TGTGCCAGTAGTATGGGGACAGGGGGAAGATACAATGAGCAGTTCTTC.

The genes are TRBV2 and TRBJ2-7, with D possibly matching TRBD2 (5 bases). The CDR3 has 14 residues. The V gene's germline CDR1 is SNHLY and CDR2 FYNNEI. V gave up 4 bases and J gave up 4 bases, with 14 bases separating them. The CDR3 loop reads CASSAGRTSYEQYF. CDR3 nucleotides: TGTGCCAGCAGTGCCGGACGGACTTCTTACGAGCAGTACTTC.

In its sample, this clonotype was seen many times. CDR3 in amino acids: CSAPGGAEYNEQFF. In DNA form, the CDR3 reads TGCAGTGCTCCCGGGGGAGCGGAGTACAATGAGCAGTTCTTC. This rearrangement joins TRBV20-1 to TRBJ2-1, with D possibly TRBD2 on 6 matching bases. The CDR3 consists of 14 residues. Trimming removed 5 bases at V and 4 bases at J, with 15 bases between. CDR1 is DFQATT, CDR2 SNEGSKA, per germline (reference sequence).

This chain joins TRBV7-2 and TRBJ1-2; no clear D gene. Trimming removed 7 bases from V and 11 bases from J, with 20 bases in between. Germline CDR1 SGHTA, CDR2 FQGNSA. The CDR3 spans 13 residues. The CDR3 DNA follows: TGTGCCAGCATCGGCAGTTTAGTCTTTGGGTACACCTTC. Its translation: CASIGSLVFGYTF.

This chain uses TRBV7-2 with TRBJ2-5; D may be TRBD2 (5 bases). V was clipped by 5 bases and J by 5 bases, with 24 bases between them. The CDR3 is 17 amino acids. The V gene's germline CDR1 is SGHTA and CDR2 FQGNSA. This CDR3 is CASSPGGGVGVGETQYF. Here the CDR3 DNA reads TGTGCCAGCAGCCCAGGCGGCGGAGTCGGGGTTGGGGAGACCCAGTACTTC.